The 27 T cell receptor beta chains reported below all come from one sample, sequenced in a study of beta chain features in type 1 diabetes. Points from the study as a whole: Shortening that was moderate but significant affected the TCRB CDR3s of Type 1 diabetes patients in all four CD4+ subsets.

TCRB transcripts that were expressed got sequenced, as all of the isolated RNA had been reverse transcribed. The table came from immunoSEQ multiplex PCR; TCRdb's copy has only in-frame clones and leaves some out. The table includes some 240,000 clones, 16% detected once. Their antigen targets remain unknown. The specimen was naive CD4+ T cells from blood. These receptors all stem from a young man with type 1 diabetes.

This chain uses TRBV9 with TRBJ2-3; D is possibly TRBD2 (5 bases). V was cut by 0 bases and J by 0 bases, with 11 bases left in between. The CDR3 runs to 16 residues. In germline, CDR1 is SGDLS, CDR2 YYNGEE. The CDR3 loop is CASSVASSSSTDTQYF. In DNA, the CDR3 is TGTGCCAGCAGCGTAGCTAGCAGTTCTAGCACAGATACGCAGTATTTT.

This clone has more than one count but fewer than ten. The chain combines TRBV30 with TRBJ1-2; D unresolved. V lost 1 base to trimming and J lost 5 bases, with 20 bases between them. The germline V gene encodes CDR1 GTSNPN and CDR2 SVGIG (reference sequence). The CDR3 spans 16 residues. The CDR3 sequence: CAWSASGLQSIYGYTF. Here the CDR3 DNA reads TGTGCCTGGAGTGCATCTGGACTGCAGTCGATATATGGCTACACCTTC.

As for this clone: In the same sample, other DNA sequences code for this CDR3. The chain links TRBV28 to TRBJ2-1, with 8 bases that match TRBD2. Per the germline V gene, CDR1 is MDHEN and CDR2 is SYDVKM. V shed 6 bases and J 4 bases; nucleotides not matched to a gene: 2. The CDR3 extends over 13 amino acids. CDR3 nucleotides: TGTGCCAGCAGATCTAGCGGGTACAATGAGCAGTTCTTC. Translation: CASRSSGYNEQFF.

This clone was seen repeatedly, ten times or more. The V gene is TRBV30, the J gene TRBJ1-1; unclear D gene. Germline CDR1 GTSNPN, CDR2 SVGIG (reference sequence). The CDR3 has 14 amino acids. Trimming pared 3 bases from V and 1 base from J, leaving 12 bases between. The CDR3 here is CAWRESWGNTEAFF. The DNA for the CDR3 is TGTGCCTGGAGGGAGAGCTGGGGGAACACTGAAGCTTTCTTT.

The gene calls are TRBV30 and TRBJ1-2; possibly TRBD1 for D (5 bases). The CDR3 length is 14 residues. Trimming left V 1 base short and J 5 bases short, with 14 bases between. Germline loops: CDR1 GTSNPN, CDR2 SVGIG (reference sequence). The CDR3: CAWSGFGTEYGYTF. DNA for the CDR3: TGTGCCTGGAGTGGCTTCGGGACTGAGTATGGCTACACCTTC.

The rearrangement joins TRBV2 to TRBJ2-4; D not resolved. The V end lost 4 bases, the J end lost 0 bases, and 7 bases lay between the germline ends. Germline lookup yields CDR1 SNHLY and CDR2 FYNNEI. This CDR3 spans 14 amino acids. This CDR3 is CASSGTVAKNIQYF. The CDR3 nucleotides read TGTGCCAGCAGTGGCACTGTAGCCAAAAACATTCAGTACTTC.

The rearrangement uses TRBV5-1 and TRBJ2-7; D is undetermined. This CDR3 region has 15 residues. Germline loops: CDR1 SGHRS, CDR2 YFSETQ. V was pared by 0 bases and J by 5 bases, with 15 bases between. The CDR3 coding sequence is TGCGCCAGCAGCTTGGAATTCAGACGTATTGACGAGCAGTACTTC. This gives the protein CASSLEFRRIDEQYF.

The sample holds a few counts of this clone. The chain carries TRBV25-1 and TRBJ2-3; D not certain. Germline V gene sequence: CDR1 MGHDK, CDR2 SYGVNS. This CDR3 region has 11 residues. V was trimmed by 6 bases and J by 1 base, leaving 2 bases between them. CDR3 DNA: TGTGCCAGCAGCCGCACAGATACGCAGTATTTT. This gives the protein CASSRTDTQYF. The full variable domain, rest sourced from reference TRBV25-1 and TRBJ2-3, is EADIYQTPRYLVIGTGKKITLECSQTMGHDKMYWYQQDPGMELHLIHYSYGVNSTEKGDLSSESTVSRIRTEHFPLTLESARPSHTSQYLCASSRTDTQYFGPGTRLTVL.

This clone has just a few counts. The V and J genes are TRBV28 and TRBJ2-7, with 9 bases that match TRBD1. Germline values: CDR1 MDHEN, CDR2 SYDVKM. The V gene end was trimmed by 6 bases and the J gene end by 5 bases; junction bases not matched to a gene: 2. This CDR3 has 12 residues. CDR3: CASSRDRDEQYF. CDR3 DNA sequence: TGTGCCAGCAGCAGGGACAGGGACGAGCAGTACTTC.

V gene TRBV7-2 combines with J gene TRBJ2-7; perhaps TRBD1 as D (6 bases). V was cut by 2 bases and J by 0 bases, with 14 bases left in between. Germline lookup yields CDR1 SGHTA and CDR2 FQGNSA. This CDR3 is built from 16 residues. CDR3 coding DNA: TGTGCCAGCAGCTTATCCCTAGGGGGACCCTCCTACGAGCAGTACTTC. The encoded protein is CASSLSLGGPSYEQYF.

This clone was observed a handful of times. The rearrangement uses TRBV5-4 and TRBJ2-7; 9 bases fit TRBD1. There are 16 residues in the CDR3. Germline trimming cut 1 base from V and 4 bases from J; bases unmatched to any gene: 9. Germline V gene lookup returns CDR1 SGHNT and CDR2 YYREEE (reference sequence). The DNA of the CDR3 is TGTGCCAGCAGCTTGAATCCGGGACAGGGTCTTTACGAGCAGTACTTC. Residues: CASSLNPGQGLYEQYF. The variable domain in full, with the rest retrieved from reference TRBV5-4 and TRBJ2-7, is ETGVTQSPTHLIKTRGQQVTLRCSSQSGHNTVSWYQQALGQGPQFIFQYYREEENGRGNFPPRFSGLQFPNYSSELNVNALELDDSALYLCASSLNPGQGLYEQYFGPGTRLTVT.

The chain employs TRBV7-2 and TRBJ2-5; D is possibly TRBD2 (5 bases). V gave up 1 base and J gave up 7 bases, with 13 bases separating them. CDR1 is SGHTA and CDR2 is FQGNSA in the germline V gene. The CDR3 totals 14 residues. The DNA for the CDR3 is TGTGCCAGCAGCTTAGATGGGCGGGCGATGACCCAGTACTTC. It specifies CASSLDGRAMTQYF.

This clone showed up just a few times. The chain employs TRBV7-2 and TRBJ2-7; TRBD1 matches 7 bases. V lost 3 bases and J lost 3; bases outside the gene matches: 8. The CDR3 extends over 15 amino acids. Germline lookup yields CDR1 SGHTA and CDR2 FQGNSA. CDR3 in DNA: TGTGCCAGCAGCTTTGGGACAGACTCTTTCTACGAGCAGTACTTC. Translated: CASSFGTDSFYEQYF.

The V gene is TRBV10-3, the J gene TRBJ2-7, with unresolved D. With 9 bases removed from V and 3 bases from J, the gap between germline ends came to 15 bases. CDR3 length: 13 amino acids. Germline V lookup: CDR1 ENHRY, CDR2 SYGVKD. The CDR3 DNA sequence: TGTGCCATGAGACCGGACGGATTCTACGAGCAGTACTTC. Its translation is CAMRPDGFYEQYF.

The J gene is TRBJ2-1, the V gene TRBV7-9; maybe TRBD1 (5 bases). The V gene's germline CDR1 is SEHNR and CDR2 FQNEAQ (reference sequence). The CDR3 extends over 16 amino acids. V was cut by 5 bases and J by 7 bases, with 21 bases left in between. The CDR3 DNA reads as TGTGCCAGCAGCCCATTATGGGAAGACAGTCAGAATGAGCAGTTCTTC. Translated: CASSPLWEDSQNEQFF.

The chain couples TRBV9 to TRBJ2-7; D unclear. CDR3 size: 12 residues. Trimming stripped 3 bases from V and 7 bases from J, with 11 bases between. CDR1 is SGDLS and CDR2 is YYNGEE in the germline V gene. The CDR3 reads CASSGRIGEQYF. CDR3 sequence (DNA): TGTGCCAGCAGCGGGAGAATCGGGGAGCAGTACTTC. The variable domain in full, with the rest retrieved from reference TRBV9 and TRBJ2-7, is DSGVTQTPKHLITATGQRVTLRCSPRSGDLSVYWYQQSLDQGLQFLIQYYNGEERAKGNILERFSAQQFPDLHSELNLSSLELGDSALYFCASSGRIGEQYFGPGTRLTVT.

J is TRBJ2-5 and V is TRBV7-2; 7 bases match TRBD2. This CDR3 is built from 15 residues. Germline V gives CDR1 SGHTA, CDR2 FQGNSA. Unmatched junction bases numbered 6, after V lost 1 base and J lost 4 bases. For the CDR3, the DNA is TGTGCCAGCAGCTTAGTAAGGGACTACGCAGAGACCCAGTACTTC. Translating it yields CASSLVRDYAETQYF.

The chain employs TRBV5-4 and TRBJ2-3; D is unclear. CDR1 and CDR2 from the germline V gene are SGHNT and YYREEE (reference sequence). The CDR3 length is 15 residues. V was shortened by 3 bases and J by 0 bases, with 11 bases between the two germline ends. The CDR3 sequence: CASSSRFQSTDTQYF. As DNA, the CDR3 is TGTGCCAGCAGCTCACGCTTCCAGAGCACAGATACGCAGTATTTT.

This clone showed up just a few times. Here the CDR3 reads CASSLVQRATDTQYF. CDR3 in DNA: TGTGCCAGCAGTTTAGTACAGCGGGCCACAGATACGCAGTATTTT. V and J are TRBV28 and TRBJ2-3, with a weak D call TRBD2 (6 bases). Trimming left V 2 bases short and J 2 bases short, with 11 bases between. Germline V gene data show CDR1 as MDHEN and CDR2 as SYDVKM. This CDR3 is built from 15 residues.

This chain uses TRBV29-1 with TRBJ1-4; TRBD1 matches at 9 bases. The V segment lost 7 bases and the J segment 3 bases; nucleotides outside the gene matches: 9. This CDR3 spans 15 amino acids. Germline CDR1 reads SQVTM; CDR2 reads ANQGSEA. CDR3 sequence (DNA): TGCAGCGCCAAGGGGACAGGGCGACCTAATGAAAAACTGTTTTTT. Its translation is CSAKGTGRPNEKLFF.

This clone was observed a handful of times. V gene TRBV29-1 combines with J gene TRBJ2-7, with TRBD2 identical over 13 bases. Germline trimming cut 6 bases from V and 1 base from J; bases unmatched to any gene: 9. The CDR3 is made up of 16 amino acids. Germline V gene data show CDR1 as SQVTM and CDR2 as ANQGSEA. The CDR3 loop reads CSVAGLAGRLSYEQYF. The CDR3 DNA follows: TGCAGCGTGGCGGGACTAGCGGGACGTTTATCCTACGAGCAGTACTTC.

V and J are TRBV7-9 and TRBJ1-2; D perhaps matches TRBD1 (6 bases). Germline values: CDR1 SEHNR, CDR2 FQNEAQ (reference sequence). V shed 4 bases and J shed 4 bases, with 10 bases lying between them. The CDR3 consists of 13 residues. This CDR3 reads CASSSGQGYGYTF. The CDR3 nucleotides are TGTGCCAGCAGCTCGGGACAAGGCTATGGCTACACCTTC.

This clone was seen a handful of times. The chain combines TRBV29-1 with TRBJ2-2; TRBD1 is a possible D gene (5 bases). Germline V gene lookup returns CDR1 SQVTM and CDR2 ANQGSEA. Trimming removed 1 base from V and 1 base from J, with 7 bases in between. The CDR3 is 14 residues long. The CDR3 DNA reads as TGCAGCGTTGAAGTGACAGAGAACACCGGGGAGCTGTTTTTT. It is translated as CSVEVTENTGELFF.

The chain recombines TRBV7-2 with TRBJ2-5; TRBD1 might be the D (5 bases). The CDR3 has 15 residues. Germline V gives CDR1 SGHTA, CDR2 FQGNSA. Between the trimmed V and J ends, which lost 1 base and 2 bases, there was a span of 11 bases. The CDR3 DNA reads TGTGCCAGCAGCTTAGTGTCTGGGGCTCAAGAGACCCAGTACTTC. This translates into CASSLVSGAQETQYF.

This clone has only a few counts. The CDR3 coding sequence is TGTGCCAGCAGCCCCAGGACAGCGTACAATGAGCAGTTCTTC. Translated: CASSPRTAYNEQFF. The chain combines TRBV14 with TRBJ2-1; TRBD1 might be the D (6 bases). Germline CDR1 SGHDN, CDR2 FVKESK. This CDR3 comprises 14 residues. Trimming stripped 4 bases from V and 4 bases from J, with 11 bases between.

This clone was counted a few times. CDR3: CASSSLSVNEQFF. CDR3 in DNA: TGTGCCAGCAGCTCCCTGAGTGTCAATGAGCAGTTCTTC. The chain uses TRBV7-2 and TRBJ2-1, with unresolved D. The CDR3 has 13 residues. Looked up from germline, CDR1 is SGHTA and CDR2 is FQGNSA. Trimming took 4 bases from V and 6 from J, leaving 10 bases between them.

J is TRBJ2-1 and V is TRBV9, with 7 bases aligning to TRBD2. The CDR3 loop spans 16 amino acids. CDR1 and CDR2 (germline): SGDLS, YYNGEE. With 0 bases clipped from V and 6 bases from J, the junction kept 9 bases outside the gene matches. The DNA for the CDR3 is TGTGCCAGCAGCGTAGGCGGGAGAGGTATGGCCAATGAGCAGTTCTTC. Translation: CASSVGGRGMANEQFF.